The present T cell receptor (beta chain) was sequenced within a study of patients and donors after allogeneic stem cell transplantation. With 6 bases removed from V and 0 bases from J, the gap between germline ends came to 13 bases. This CDR3 is built from 15 residues. Germline lookup yields CDR1 SGHAT and CDR2 FQNNGV. TCRdb re-called the RT-PCR reads through MiXCR, storing one row per CDR3 protein. The table records about 960,000 distinct CDR3 sequences, 18% of them present only once. The sample taken for sequencing was blood, either unsorted or a sorted T cell fraction (not recorded which). The TCR originated in a human donor who was either an allogeneic HSCT recipient or a stem cell or donor lymphocyte infusion donor (not recorded which). It is not recorded whose cells these are; they may come from a transplant donor. V is TRBV11-2 and J is TRBJ2-3, with D perhaps TRBD1 (6 bases). The CDR3 region is CASRSTGISTDTQYF. The CDR3 region has the DNA TGTGCCAGCAGGTCAACAGGGATCAGCACAGATACGCAGTATTTT.